This T cell receptor beta chain was found in a study of T cell responses to AZD1222 COVID-19 vaccine. Study information: Second-dose recipients at about 4 or about 12 weeks were treated as one pooled group.

Of note for this clone: The antigen is not known.

Whole-study findings and limits: Possibly, clonal diversity was underestimated; donors were largely white British and included more females. Elevations in Spike-specific TCR breadth and depth followed administration of two AZD1222 doses. Spike was spanned by vaccine-associated CD4 TCRs, which were dominant at 160-218 and 743-854.

CDR1 and CDR2 from the germline V gene are SQVTM and ANQGSEA. The CDR3 sequence is 12 residues long. V was pared by 4 bases and J by 3 bases, with 9 bases between. The method was immunoSEQ multiplex PCR; TCRdb's version includes in-frame clones alone and lacks a portion of them. The sample includes more than 110,000 clones, about nine tenths of them seen just once. The rearrangement joins TRBV29-1 to TRBJ2-5, with D perhaps assigned TRBD1 or TRBD2 (6 bases each). The starting material was peripheral blood, obtained on day 0 of AZD1222 vaccination. This receptor was taken from an adult in good health. CDR3 nucleotides: TGCAGCGTTGTAAGGGGGGAAGAGACCCAGTACTTC. Amino acid sequence: CSVVRGEETQYF.